This T cell receptor (beta chain) was captured by sequencing in a study of T-cell reconstitution after alpha-beta-depleted transplantation in children. Study outcomes and limitations: The study reportedly traced alpha-beta T cells about two months after transplant to several hundred expanded graft clones.

For TCRbeta, the library was prepared with unique molecular identifiers. TCRdb processed the PCR reads anew with MiXCR; each CDR3 protein has one entry. The sample comprises approximately 190,000 distinct CDR3 sequences, roughly 6.3% of which are singletons, and roughly 4.8% rests with the top ten. This clonotype was counted a few times. Its specificity is not known. The V and J ends lost 0 bases and 2 bases respectively, with 7 bases between them. This CDR3 region has 14 residues. The germline gives CDR1 SGHRS, CDR2 YFSETQ. This chain connects TRBV5-1 to TRBJ2-3; D is unresolved. The sequence was collected from a girl under two years old with combined immunodeficiency, due to receive a stem cell transplant. Sequencing was performed on PBMCs, taken before TCRalphabeta/CD19-depleted stem cell transplant. CDR3 nucleotide sequence: TGCGCCAGCAGCTTGGTGGAGCACACAGATACGCAGTATTTT. This codes for CASSLVEHTDTQYF.